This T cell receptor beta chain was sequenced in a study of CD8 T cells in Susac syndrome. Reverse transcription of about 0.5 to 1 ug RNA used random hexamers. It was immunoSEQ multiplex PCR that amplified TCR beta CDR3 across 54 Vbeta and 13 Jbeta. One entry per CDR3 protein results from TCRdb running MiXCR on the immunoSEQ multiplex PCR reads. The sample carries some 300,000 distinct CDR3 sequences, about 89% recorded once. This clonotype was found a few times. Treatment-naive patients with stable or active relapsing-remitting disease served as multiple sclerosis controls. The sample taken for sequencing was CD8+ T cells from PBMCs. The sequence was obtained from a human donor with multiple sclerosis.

For the CDR3, the DNA is TGCGCCAGCAGCCAAGAGCGATCTAGGACCGAGACCCAGTACTTC. Its protein is CASSQERSRTETQYF. The chain joins TRBV4-1 to TRBJ2-5; unclear D gene. Per germline, CDR1 MGHRA and CDR2 YSYEKL. V lost 0 bases, J lost 5 bases, and 13 bases lay in between. This CDR3 is built from 15 residues.